This TCR beta chain emerged from a study of T-cell reconstitution after alpha-beta-depleted transplantation in children. TCRbeta library construction was performed incorporating unique molecular identifiers. TCRdb reanalysed the PCR reads using MiXCR and keeps one entry per CDR3 protein. This table has 200,000 to 250,000 distinct CDR3 sequences, around 9.5% appearing once. CDR3 size: 12 residues. The germline V gene has CDR1 LGHDT and CDR2 YNNKEL (reference sequence). V gave up 3 bases and J gave up 2 bases, with 4 bases separating them. Ten or more counts support this clonotype. This chain links TRBV3-1 with TRBJ2-5; D call uncertain. Specimen: PBMCs from the stem cell graft donor, collected from the stem cell graft. The receptor was derived from a human donor who donated a stem cell graft to a child with acute lymphoblastic leukemia. In DNA, the CDR3 is TGTGCCAGCAGCCACGCTCAAGAGACCCAGTACTTC. It is translated as CASSHAQETQYF.